This T cell receptor (beta chain) was identified in a study of PD-1 blockade in mismatch repair-deficient tumors. The CDR3 sequence is 16 residues long. Germline V lookup: CDR1 SGHDT, CDR2 YYEEEE. Trimming removed 2 bases from V and 0 bases from J, with 11 bases in between. Only in-frame clones appear in the TCRdb table, and some are missing; sequencing was by immunoSEQ multiplex PCR. The sample carries about 110,000 clones, around three quarters recorded once. General study findings and limits: After pembrolizumab, tumor-resident clones rose rapidly, then generally contracted before radiologic responses.

Note on this clone: Its target is not known.

Sequencing was performed on peripheral blood, taken about 13 months after starting pembrolizumab. The clonotype was recovered from an adult with mismatch repair-deficient cancer. This chain joins TRBV5-6 and TRBJ2-2; D is possibly TRBD1 (6 bases). The CDR3 bases are TGTGCCAGCAGCTTTTTCCGGACAGCGAACACCGGGGAGCTGTTTTTT. This gives the protein CASSFFRTANTGELFF.